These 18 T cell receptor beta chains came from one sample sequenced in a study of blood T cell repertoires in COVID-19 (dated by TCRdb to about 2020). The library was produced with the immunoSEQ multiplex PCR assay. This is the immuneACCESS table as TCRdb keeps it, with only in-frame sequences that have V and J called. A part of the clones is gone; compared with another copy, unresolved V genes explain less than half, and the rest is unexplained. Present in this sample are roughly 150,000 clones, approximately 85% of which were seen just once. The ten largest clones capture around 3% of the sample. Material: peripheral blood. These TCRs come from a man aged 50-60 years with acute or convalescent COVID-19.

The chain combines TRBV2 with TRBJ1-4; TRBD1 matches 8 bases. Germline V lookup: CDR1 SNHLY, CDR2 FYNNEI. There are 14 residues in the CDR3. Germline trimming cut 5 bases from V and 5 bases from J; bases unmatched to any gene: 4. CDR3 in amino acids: CASSKDRENEKLFF. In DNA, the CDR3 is TGTGCCAGCAGTAAGGACAGGGAGAATGAAAAACTGTTTTTT.

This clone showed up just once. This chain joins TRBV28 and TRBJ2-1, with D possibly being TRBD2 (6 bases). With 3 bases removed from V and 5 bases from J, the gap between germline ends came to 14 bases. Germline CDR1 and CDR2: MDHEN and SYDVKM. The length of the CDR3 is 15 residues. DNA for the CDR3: TGTGCCAGCAGTTTTTTCGGGACTCTCAACAATGAGCAGTTCTTC. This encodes CASSFFGTLNNEQFF.

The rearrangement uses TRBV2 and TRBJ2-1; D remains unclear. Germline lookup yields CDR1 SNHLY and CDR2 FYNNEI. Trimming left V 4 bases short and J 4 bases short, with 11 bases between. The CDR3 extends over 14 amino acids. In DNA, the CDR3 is TGTGCCAGCAGTGTAGCAAGAGAGTACAATGAGCAGTTCTTC. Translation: CASSVAREYNEQFF.

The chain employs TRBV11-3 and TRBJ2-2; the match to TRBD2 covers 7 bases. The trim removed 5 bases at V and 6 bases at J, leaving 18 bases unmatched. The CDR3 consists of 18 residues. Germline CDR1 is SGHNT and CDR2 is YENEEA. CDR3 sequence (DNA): TGTGCCAGCAGCCCTCTAACAAGACCCCGGGACTATTCCGGGGAGCTGTTTTTT. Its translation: CASSPLTRPRDYSGELFF.

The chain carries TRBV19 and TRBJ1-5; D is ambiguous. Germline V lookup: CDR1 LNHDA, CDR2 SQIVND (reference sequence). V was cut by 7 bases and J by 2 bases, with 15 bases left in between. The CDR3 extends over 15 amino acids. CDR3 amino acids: CASTPAGSGNQPQHF. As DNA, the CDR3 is TGTGCCAGTACCCCCGCGGGTTCGGGCAATCAGCCCCAGCATTTT.

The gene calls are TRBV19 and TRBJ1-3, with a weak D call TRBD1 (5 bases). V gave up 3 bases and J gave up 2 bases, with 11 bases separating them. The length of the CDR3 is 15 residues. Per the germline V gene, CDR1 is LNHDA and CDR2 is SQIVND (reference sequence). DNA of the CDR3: TGTGCCAGTAGTATTGACAGAAGGGCTGGAAACACCATATATTTT. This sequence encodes CASSIDRRAGNTIYF. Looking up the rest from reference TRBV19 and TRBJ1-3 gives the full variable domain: DGGITQSPKYLFRKEGQNVTLSCEQNLNHDAMYWYRQDPGQGLRLIYYSQIVNDFQKGDIAEGYSVSREKKESFPLTVTSAQKNPTAFYLCASSIDRRAGNTIYFGEGSWLTVV.

CDR3 amino acids: CASSLGTGNNEKLFF. As DNA, the CDR3 is TGCGCCAGCAGCTTGGGGACAGGGAATAATGAAAAACTGTTTTTT. V gene TRBV5-1 combines with J gene TRBJ1-4, with TRBD1 matching over 8 bases. Germline V gene lookup returns CDR1 SGHRS and CDR2 YFSETQ. Germline trimming cut 0 bases from V and 4 bases from J; bases unmatched to any gene: 2. The CDR3 has 15 residues.

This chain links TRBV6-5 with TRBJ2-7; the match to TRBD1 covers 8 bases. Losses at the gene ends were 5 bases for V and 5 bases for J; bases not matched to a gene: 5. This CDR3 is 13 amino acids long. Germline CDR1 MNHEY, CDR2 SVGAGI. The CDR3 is CASSPGQVNEQYF. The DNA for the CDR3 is TGTGCCAGCAGTCCGGGACAGGTAAACGAGCAGTACTTC.

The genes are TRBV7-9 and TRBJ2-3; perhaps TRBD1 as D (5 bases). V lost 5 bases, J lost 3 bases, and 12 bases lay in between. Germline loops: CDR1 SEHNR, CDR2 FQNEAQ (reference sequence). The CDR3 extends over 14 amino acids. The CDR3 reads CASSASGATDTQYF. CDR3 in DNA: TGTGCCAGCAGCGCGAGTGGGGCTACAGATACGCAGTATTTT.

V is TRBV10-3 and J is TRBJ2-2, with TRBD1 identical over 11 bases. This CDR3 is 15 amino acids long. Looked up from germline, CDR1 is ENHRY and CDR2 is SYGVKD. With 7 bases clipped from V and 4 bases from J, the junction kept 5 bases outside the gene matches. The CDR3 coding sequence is TGTGCCATCACGGACAGGGGGCATACCACCGGGGAGCTGTTTTTT. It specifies CAITDRGHTTGELFF.

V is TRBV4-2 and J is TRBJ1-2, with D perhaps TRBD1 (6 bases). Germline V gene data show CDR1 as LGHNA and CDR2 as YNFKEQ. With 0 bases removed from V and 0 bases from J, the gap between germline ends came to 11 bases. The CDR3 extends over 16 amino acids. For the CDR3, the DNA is TGTGCCAGCAGCCAAGATCGGCAGGGGCCTAACTATGGCTACACCTTC. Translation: CASSQDRQGPNYGYTF.

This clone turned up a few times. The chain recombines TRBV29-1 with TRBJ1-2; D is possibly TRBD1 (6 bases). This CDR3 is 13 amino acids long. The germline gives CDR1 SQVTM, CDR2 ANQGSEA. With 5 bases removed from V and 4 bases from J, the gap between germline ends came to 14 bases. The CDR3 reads CSVLDSLSYGYTF. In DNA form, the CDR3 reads TGCAGCGTTCTGGACAGCCTTTCCTATGGCTACACCTTC.

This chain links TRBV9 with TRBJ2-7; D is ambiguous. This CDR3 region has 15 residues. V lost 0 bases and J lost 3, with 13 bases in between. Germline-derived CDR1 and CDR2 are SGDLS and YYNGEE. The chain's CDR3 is CASSVDTAPDYEQYF. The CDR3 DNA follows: TGTGCCAGCAGCGTAGACACAGCTCCGGACTACGAGCAGTACTTC.

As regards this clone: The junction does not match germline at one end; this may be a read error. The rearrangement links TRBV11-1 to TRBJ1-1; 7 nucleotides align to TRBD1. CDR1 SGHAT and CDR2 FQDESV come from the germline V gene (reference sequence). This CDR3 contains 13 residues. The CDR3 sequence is CASSPTGNGISHF. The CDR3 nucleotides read TGTGCCAGCAGCCCGACAGGGAACGGCATATCCCACTTT. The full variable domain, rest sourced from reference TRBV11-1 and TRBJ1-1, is EAEVAQSPRYKITEKSQAVAFWCDPISGHATLYWYRQILGQGPELLVQFQDESVVDDSQLPKDRFSAERLKGVDSTLKIQPAELGDSAMYLCASSPTGNGISHFGQGTRLTVV.

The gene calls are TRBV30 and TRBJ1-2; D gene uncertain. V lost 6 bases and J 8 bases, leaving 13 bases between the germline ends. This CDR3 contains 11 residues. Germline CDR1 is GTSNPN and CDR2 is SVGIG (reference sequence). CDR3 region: CACRGGFGYTF. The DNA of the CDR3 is TGTGCCTGCCGAGGAGGGTTCGGCTACACCTTC.

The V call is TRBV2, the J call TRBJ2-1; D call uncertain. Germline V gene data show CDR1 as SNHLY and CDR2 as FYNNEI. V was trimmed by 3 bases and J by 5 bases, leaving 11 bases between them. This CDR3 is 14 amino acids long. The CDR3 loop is CASSEALPDNEQFF. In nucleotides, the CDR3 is TGTGCCAGCAGTGAGGCACTACCCGACAATGAGCAGTTCTTC.

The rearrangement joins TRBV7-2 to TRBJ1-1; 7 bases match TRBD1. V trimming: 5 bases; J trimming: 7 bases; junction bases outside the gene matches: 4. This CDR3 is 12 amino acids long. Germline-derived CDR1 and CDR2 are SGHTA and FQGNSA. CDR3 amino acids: CASSKGTVEAFF. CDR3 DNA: TGTGCCAGCAGCAAAGGGACAGTTGAAGCTTTCTTT.

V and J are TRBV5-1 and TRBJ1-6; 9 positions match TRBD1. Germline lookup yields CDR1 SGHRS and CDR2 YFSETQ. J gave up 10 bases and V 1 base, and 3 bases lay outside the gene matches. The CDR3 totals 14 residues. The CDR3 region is CASSLTGGESPLHF. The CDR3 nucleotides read TGCGCCAGCAGCTTGACAGGGGGCGAATCACCCCTCCACTTT.